One and the same sample provided the 18 T cell receptor beta chains below, sequenced in a study of cytomegalovirus exposure and HLA in healthy donors. Primers for the PCR totalled 60 Vbeta and 13 Jbeta. Clones were read by immunoSEQ multiplex PCR, and TCRdb kept only the in-frame ones, dropping some. The table has roughly 98,000 clones, approximately 77% seen once. The sequenced sample was PBMCs. The origin of the receptors is a female donor in good health and CMV-seronegative.

The chain links TRBV28 to TRBJ2-2; 12 bases fit TRBD2. The CDR3 spans 15 residues. The junction had 3 bases not matched to a gene; V was cut back by 2 bases and J by 8 bases. Germline CDR1 MDHEN, CDR2 SYDVKM. The CDR3 protein is CASSLLAGGSGELFF. The CDR3 DNA reads as TGTGCCAGCAGTTTACTAGCGGGAGGGTCAGGGGAGCTGTTTTTT.

On this clone: The germline gene is not matched at one end of the junction; a read error may be the cause. The sample contains more than one DNA sequence encoding this CDR3. This chain's CDR3 is CASSLPLDTQYF. The DNA for the CDR3 is TGCGCCAGCAGCTTGCCTCTTGATACACAGTATTTT. The chain is built from TRBV5-1 and TRBJ2-3; no reliable D call. CDR3 size: 12 residues. In germline, CDR1 is SGHRS, CDR2 YFSETQ.

The chain combines TRBV27 with TRBJ2-2, with D possibly TRBD2 on 6 matching bases. This CDR3 has 13 residues. V was pared by 3 bases and J by 8 bases, with 10 bases between. Germline V gene sequence: CDR1 MNHEY, CDR2 SMNVEV (reference sequence). CDR3 sequence (DNA): TGTGCCAGCAGTTTCGGGGGTGGTGGGGAGCTGTTTTTT. Its protein product is CASSFGGGGELFF.

V gene TRBV7-3 combines with J gene TRBJ2-1; TRBD2 matches at 10 bases. The CDR3 totals 15 residues. V trimming: 5 bases; J trimming: 5 bases; junction bases outside the gene matches: 6. Germline V lookup: CDR1 SGHTA, CDR2 FQGTGA. The CDR3 nucleotides read TGTGCCAGCAGCAATATAGCGGGGGGTAACAATGAGCAGTTCTTC. It codes for CASSNIAGGNNEQFF. Combining the CDR3 with reference TRBV7-3 and TRBJ2-1 gives the whole variable domain GAGVSQTPSNKVTEKGKYVELRCDPISGHTALYWYRQSLGQGPEFLIYFQGTGAADDSGLPNDRFFAVRPEGSVSTLKIQRTERGDSAVYLCASSNIAGGNNEQFFGPGTRLTVL.

The gene calls are TRBV9 and TRBJ1-4; D not resolved. Germline values: CDR1 SGDLS, CDR2 YYNGEE. The length of the CDR3 is 14 residues. The V end was cut by 2 bases, the J end by 6 bases, with 11 bases between. The CDR3 region is CASSVEGGDEKLFF. In DNA form, the CDR3 reads TGTGCCAGCAGCGTCGAGGGAGGAGATGAAAAACTGTTTTTT.

The genes are TRBV19 and TRBJ1-4; TRBD1 might be the D (5 bases). This CDR3 contains 12 residues. Germline CDR1 and CDR2: LNHDA and SQIVND (reference sequence). The V gene lost 5 bases and the J gene lost 8 bases, with 9 bases spanning the gap. CDR3 residues: CASSAGNEKLFF. The CDR3 bases are TGTGCCAGTAGTGCAGGGAACGAAAAACTGTTTTTT.

CDR3 nucleotide sequence: TGTGCCAGCAGCTCGGGACTAGCGGGGGTAATAGAGACCCAGTACTTC. It specifies CASSSGLAGVIETQYF. The rearrangement links TRBV11-2 to TRBJ2-5; 14 nucleotides match TRBD2. Germline V lookup: CDR1 SGHAT, CDR2 FQNNGV. With 4 bases clipped from V and 4 bases from J, the junction kept 5 bases outside the gene matches. This CDR3 is 16 amino acids long.

This chain uses TRBV18 with TRBJ1-5; TRBD1 matches at 7 bases. The germline CDR1 and CDR2 sequences are KGHSH and LQKENI. The CDR3 sequence is 15 residues long. Trimming removed 4 bases from V and 3 bases from J; junction bases left unmatched: 6. The CDR3 protein is CASSLQGQNNQPQHF. For the CDR3, the DNA is TGTGCCAGCTCACTACAGGGGCAGAACAATCAGCCCCAGCATTTT.

The rearrangement uses TRBV7-2 and TRBJ2-5; a weak D match, TRBD2 (7 bases). Between the trimmed V and J ends, which lost 5 bases and 1 base, there was a span of 11 bases. CDR3 length equals 14 residues. Germline values: CDR1 SGHTA, CDR2 FQGNSA. The CDR3 region has the DNA TGTGCCAGCAGCGGGGGGGCCCCCCAAGAGACCCAGTACTTC. Translated: CASSGGAPQETQYF.

V gene TRBV27 combines with J gene TRBJ1-2, with 12 nucleotides matching TRBD1. Germline-derived CDR1 and CDR2 are MNHEY and SMNVEV (reference sequence). The CDR3 extends over 15 amino acids. The ends lost 4 bases at V and 7 bases at J; junction bases unmatched: 7. The DNA of the CDR3 is TGTGCCAGCAGTTGGGGGACAGGGGGCGCAAGTGGCTACACCTTC. The encoded protein is CASSWGTGGASGYTF.

The chain joins TRBV5-6 to TRBJ2-7, with TRBD1 as a possible D gene (5 bases). This CDR3 comprises 13 residues. Trimming cost V 4 bases and J 0 bases, with 8 bases left between them. CDR1 is SGHDT and CDR2 is YYEEEE in the germline V gene. Here the CDR3 reads CASSIDSSYEQYF. The CDR3 DNA is TGTGCCAGCAGCATCGACAGCTCCTACGAGCAGTACTTC. Drawing the rest from reference TRBV5-6 and TRBJ2-7, the complete variable domain is DAGVTQSPTHLIKTRGQQVTLRCSPKSGHDTVSWYQQALGQGPQFIFQYYEEEERQRGNFPDRFSGHQFPNYSSELNVNALLLGDSALYLCASSIDSSYEQYFGPGTRLTVT.

This chain links TRBV27 with TRBJ2-7, with 7 bases fitting TRBD1. The CDR3 totals 13 residues. Germline-derived CDR1 and CDR2 are MNHEY and SMNVEV (reference sequence). With 6 bases clipped from V and 2 bases from J, the junction kept 4 bases outside the gene matches. Here the CDR3 reads CASSHRGPYEQYF. As DNA, the CDR3 is TGTGCCAGCAGCCACAGGGGACCCTACGAGCAGTACTTC.

This clone has a single count. This chain joins TRBV11-2 and TRBJ2-7, with 9 positions matching TRBD1. The ends lost 5 bases at V and 4 bases at J; junction bases unmatched: 12. This CDR3 contains 16 residues. Germline V CDR1 and CDR2: SGHAT, FQNNGV. The CDR3 DNA reads as TGTGCCAGCAGCACCCCTCGACAGGGGGTGGGGTACGAGCAGTACTTC. Translated, it gives CASSTPRQGVGYEQYF.

Points on this clone: The same CDR3 can be traced to other DNA sequences in this sample. The chain employs TRBV5-1 and TRBJ1-1; possible D gene TRBD1, 6 bases. Germline values: CDR1 SGHRS, CDR2 YFSETQ. V shed 3 bases and J shed 0 bases, with 9 bases lying between them. CDR3 size: 14 residues. CDR3 DNA: TGCGCCAGCAGCTCGACAGGTCTGAACACTGAAGCTTTCTTT. Residues: CASSSTGLNTEAFF.

This chain joins TRBV9 and TRBJ1-1, with D maybe TRBD1 (5 bases). This CDR3 is built from 14 residues. Germline loops: CDR1 SGDLS, CDR2 YYNGEE. V lost 4 bases and J 4 bases, leaving 14 bases between the germline ends. The CDR3 protein is CASSPQVGSTEAFF. Written as DNA, the CDR3 is TGTGCCAGCAGCCCACAGGTCGGGAGCACTGAAGCTTTCTTT.

The gene calls are TRBV5-5 and TRBJ1-5; a weak D match, TRBD1 (6 bases). CDR3 size: 16 residues. Trimming took off 0 bases at V and 7 bases at J, with 17 bases between the two ends. Germline V lookup: CDR1 SGHKS, CDR2 YYEKEE (reference sequence). The CDR3 protein is CASSLEGAGAGQPQHF. CDR3 bases: TGTGCCAGCAGCTTGGAGGGCGCGGGGGCAGGACAGCCCCAGCATTTT.

V gene TRBV6-5 combines with J gene TRBJ1-2, with 7 bases fitting TRBD1. Per the germline V gene, CDR1 is MNHEY and CDR2 is SVGAGI. V lost 5 bases to trimming and J lost 5 bases; unmatched junction nucleotides: 2. This CDR3 has 12 amino acids. The CDR3 DNA sequence: TGTGCCAGCAGTCTGGACAGGTATGGCTACACCTTC. Residues: CASSLDRYGYTF.

The V and J genes are TRBV30 and TRBJ1-3, with TRBD1 matching over 7 bases. Per germline, CDR1 GTSNPN and CDR2 SVGIG (reference sequence). V lost 4 bases and J lost 3; bases outside the gene matches: 6. This CDR3 comprises 14 residues. CDR3 amino acids: CAWNTGADGNTIYF. DNA of the CDR3: TGTGCCTGGAACACAGGGGCAGATGGAAACACCATATATTTT.